The rows below give T cell receptor beta chains drawn from one sample of a study of shared clonotypes between healthy human individuals. TCRdb's copy holds only in-frame clones and misses some; the assay was immunoSEQ multiplex PCR. The profile covers 2 million to 2.5 million clones, with approximately 94% appearing a single time and less than 0.15% taken by the ten largest. Specimen: naive CD4+ T cells sorted from blood. The source of these receptors is a young man in good health. The CDR3 runs from the conserved cysteine through the conserved F or W. A D gene is named only where the DNA matches it firmly. Not every row has a clone size; where given, it reads once, few, many or a size class.

d_call: .; j_call: TRBJ1-6; v_call: TRBV7-3; clone_size: .; cdr3_aa: CASSQQGIGSPLHF; cdr3_nt: TGTGCCAGCAGCCAACAGGGAATCGGTTCACCCCTCCACTTT
d_call: .; j_call: TRBJ1-2; v_call: TRBV6-1; clone_size: .; cdr3_aa: CASSEYAGLYGYTF; cdr3_nt: TGTGCCAGCAGTGAATACGCAGGGCTCTATGGCTACACCTTC
d_call: TRBD1; j_call: TRBJ1-1; v_call: TRBV19; clone_size: .; cdr3_aa: CASSEDRANTEAFF; cdr3_nt: TGTGCCAGTAGTGAGGACAGGGCGAACACTGAAGCTTTCTTT
d_call: .; j_call: TRBJ2-5; v_call: TRBV21-1; clone_size: .; cdr3_aa: CASTKGPGGETQYF; cdr3_nt: TGTGCCAGCACCAAGGGTCCAGGGGGAGAGACCCAGTACTTC
d_call: TRBD2; j_call: TRBJ2-3; v_call: TRBV30; clone_size: .; cdr3_aa: CAWSVSGGARDTQYF; cdr3_nt: TGTGCCTGGAGTGTGAGCGGGGGGGCAAGAGATACGCAGTATTTT
d_call: .; j_call: TRBJ2-1; v_call: TRBV7-9; clone_size: .; cdr3_aa: CASSPSLRDEQFF; cdr3_nt: TGTGCCAGCAGCCCATCCCTTAGAGATGAGCAGTTCTTC
d_call: TRBD1; j_call: TRBJ1-2; v_call: TRBV7-8; clone_size: .; cdr3_aa: CASSLGQGASSDGYTF; cdr3_nt: TGTGCCAGCAGCTTAGGACAGGGGGCGTCATCGGATGGCTACACCTTC
d_call: .; j_call: TRBJ2-7; v_call: TRBV6-1; clone_size: .; cdr3_aa: CASSDQGYEQYF; cdr3_nt: TGTGCCAGCAGTGATCAGGGCTACGAGCAGTACTTC
d_call: TRBD2; j_call: TRBJ2-3; v_call: TRBV6-6; clone_size: .; cdr3_aa: CASSYPIAGVGDTQYF; cdr3_nt: TGTGCCAGCAGTTACCCTATAGCGGGAGTGGGGGATACGCAGTATTTT
d_call: TRBD1; j_call: TRBJ1-2; v_call: TRBV6-1; clone_size: .; cdr3_aa: CASSGQGDYGYTF; cdr3_nt: TGTGCCAGCAGTGGACAGGGGGACTATGGCTACACCTTC
d_call: TRBD1; j_call: TRBJ2-3; v_call: TRBV4-3; clone_size: .; cdr3_aa: CASSHPKGGQGTDTQYF; cdr3_nt: TGCGCCAGCAGCCACCCGAAGGGAGGACAGGGAACAGATACGCAGTATTTT
d_call: .; j_call: TRBJ1-5; v_call: TRBV4-2; clone_size: few; cdr3_aa: CASSQQAGDQPQHF; cdr3_nt: TGTGCCAGCAGCCAACAGGCCGGGGATCAGCCCCAGCATTTT
d_call: .; j_call: TRBJ2-3; v_call: TRBV5-1; clone_size: .; cdr3_aa: CASSLAPQDTQYF; cdr3_nt: TGCGCCAGCAGCTTGGCGCCGCAAGATACGCAGTATTTT
d_call: TRBD1; j_call: TRBJ2-7; v_call: TRBV6-5; clone_size: few; cdr3_aa: CASRTGDRGTYEQYF; cdr3_nt: TGTGCCAGCAGAACAGGGGACAGGGGGACCTACGAGCAGTACTTC
d_call: TRBD2; j_call: TRBJ2-2; v_call: TRBV5-1; clone_size: .; cdr3_aa: CASSLAGLAQTGELFF; cdr3_nt: TGCGCCAGCAGCCTAGCGGGACTAGCGCAGACCGGGGAGCTGTTTTTT
d_call: TRBD2; j_call: TRBJ2-5; v_call: TRBV29-1; clone_size: .; cdr3_aa: CSVEGWGLAGVEETQYF; cdr3_nt: TGCAGCGTTGAAGGTTGGGGACTAGCGGGAGTTGAAGAGACCCAGTACTTC
d_call: .; j_call: TRBJ2-7; v_call: TRBV2; clone_size: .; cdr3_aa: CASSEQGLNEQYF; cdr3_nt: TGTGCCAGCAGTGAACAGGGGCTAAACGAGCAGTACTTC
d_call: .; j_call: TRBJ1-4; v_call: TRBV4-1; clone_size: .; cdr3_aa: CASSQADSRLEKLFF; cdr3_nt: TGCGCCAGCAGCCAAGCGGACAGTCGCCTTGAAAAACTGTTTTTT
d_call: .; j_call: TRBJ2-3; v_call: TRBV7-3; clone_size: .; cdr3_aa: CASSLGVTDTQYF; cdr3_nt: TGTGCCAGCAGCTTGGGGGTCACAGATACGCAGTATTTT
d_call: TRBD2; j_call: TRBJ2-3; v_call: TRBV9; clone_size: .; cdr3_aa: CASSLIAGAITDTQYF; cdr3_nt: TGTGCCAGCAGCTTAATAGCGGGGGCCATCACAGATACGCAGTATTTT
d_call: .; j_call: TRBJ2-1; v_call: TRBV27; clone_size: .; cdr3_aa: CASSHGLPTYNEQFF; cdr3_nt: TGTGCCAGCAGTCACGGCCTACCAACCTACAATGAGCAGTTCTTC
d_call: TRBD2; j_call: TRBJ2-5; v_call: TRBV5-1; clone_size: .; cdr3_aa: CASSLVPGGRETQYF; cdr3_nt: TGCGCCAGCAGCTTGGTTCCGGGGGGGCGAGAGACCCAGTACTTC
d_call: .; j_call: TRBJ1-1; v_call: TRBV2; clone_size: .; cdr3_aa: CASTVFNTEAFF; cdr3_nt: TGTGCCAGCACAGTGTTCAACACTGAAGCTTTCTTT
d_call: .; j_call: TRBJ2-3; v_call: TRBV5-1; clone_size: .; cdr3_aa: CASSWTFPADTQYF; cdr3_nt: TGCGCCAGCAGCTGGACCTTCCCGGCAGATACGCAGTATTTT
d_call: .; j_call: TRBJ1-1; v_call: TRBV4-1; clone_size: .; cdr3_aa: CASSRSKLLNTEAFF; cdr3_nt: TGCGCCAGCAGCCGGAGCAAATTACTGAACACTGAAGCTTTCTTT
d_call: TRBD2; j_call: TRBJ2-7; v_call: TRBV5-1; clone_size: .; cdr3_aa: CASSFLAGAYEQYF; cdr3_nt: TGCGCCAGCAGCTTCCTAGCGGGAGCTTACGAGCAGTACTTC
d_call: .; j_call: TRBJ1-4; v_call: TRBV2; clone_size: .; cdr3_aa: CASSRDPAEKLFF; cdr3_nt: TGTGCCAGCAGCCGGGACCCCGCAGAAAAACTGTTTTTT
d_call: .; j_call: TRBJ2-5; v_call: TRBV6-5; clone_size: .; cdr3_aa: CASQLGPIPTETQYF; cdr3_nt: TGTGCCAGCCAACTGGGGCCCATCCCCACAGAGACCCAGTACTTC
d_call: .; j_call: TRBJ2-1; v_call: TRBV14; clone_size: .; cdr3_aa: CASSQDMGYQHFNEQFF; cdr3_nt: TGTGCCAGCAGCCAAGATATGGGGTATCAGCACTTCAATGAGCAGTTCTTC
d_call: .; j_call: TRBJ2-7; v_call: TRBV18; clone_size: .; cdr3_aa: CASSPRGAPTLYEQYF; cdr3_nt: TGTGCCAGCTCCCCGCGAGGGGCCCCCACCCTTTACGAGCAGTACTTC
d_call: TRBD1; j_call: TRBJ2-5; v_call: TRBV10-3; clone_size: .; cdr3_aa: CAINEGQGPETQYF; cdr3_nt: TGTGCCATCAACGAGGGACAGGGCCCAGAGACCCAGTACTTC
d_call: .; j_call: TRBJ2-2; v_call: TRBV4-3; clone_size: .; cdr3_aa: CASSQDSFFGELFF; cdr3_nt: TGCGCCAGCAGCCAAGACTCTTTTTTCGGGGAGCTGTTTTTT